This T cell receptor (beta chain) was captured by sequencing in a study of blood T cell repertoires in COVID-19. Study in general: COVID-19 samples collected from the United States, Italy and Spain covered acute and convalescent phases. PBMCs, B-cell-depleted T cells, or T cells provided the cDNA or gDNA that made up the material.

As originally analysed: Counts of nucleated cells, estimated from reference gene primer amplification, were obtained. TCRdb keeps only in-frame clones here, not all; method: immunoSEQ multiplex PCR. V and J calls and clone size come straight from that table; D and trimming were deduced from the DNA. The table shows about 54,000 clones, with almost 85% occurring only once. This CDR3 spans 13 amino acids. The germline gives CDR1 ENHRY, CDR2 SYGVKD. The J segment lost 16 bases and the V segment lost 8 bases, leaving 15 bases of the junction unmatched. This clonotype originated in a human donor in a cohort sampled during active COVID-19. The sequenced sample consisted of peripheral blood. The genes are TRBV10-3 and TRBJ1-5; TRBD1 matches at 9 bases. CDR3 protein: CAISGTGIQAFHF. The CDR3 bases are TGTGCCATCTCCGGGACAGGGATCCAGGCCTTCCATTTT.